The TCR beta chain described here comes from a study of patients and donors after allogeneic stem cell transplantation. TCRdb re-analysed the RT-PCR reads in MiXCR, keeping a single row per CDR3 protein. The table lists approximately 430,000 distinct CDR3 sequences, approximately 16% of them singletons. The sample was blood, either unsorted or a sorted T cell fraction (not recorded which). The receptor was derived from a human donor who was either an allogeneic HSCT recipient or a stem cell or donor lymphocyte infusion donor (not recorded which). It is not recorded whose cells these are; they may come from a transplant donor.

CDR3 sequence: CASSVTSRGGQETQYF. CDR3 nucleotides: TGTGCCAGCAGCGTTACTAGCAGGGGTGGACAAGAGACCCAGTACTTC. The genes are TRBV6-1 and TRBJ2-5; D is perhaps TRBD1 or TRBD2 (6 bases each). Germline-derived CDR1 and CDR2 are MNHNS and SASEGT. The V end was cut by 6 bases, the J end by 2 bases, with 19 bases between. This CDR3 comprises 16 residues.